The 23 T cell receptor beta chains below come from one sample, sequenced in a study of blood T cell repertoires in COVID-19. Sequencing was performed with immunoSEQ multiplex PCR; in TCRdb, only in-frame clones are kept and a portion is missing. Of 110,000 to 150,000 clones in the sample, around 86% are singletons; the top ten hold roughly 3.9%. Sequenced input: peripheral blood. Receptors originate from a woman of 80 years or more with acute or convalescent COVID-19.

This clone came up a few times. J is TRBJ2-7 and V is TRBV5-4; 9 bases are shared with TRBD2. CDR1 is SGHNT and CDR2 is YYREEE in the germline V gene (reference sequence). J was trimmed by 6 bases and V by 4 bases; bases with no gene match: 8. The CDR3 length is 14 residues. CDR3: CASSLSGTSFEQYF. CDR3 DNA: TGTGCCAGCAGCCTATCCGGGACTAGCTTCGAGCAGTACTTC.

The V and J genes are TRBV3-1 (or the pseudogene TRBV3-2) and TRBJ1-3; tentatively, D is TRBD1 (5 bases). This CDR3 has 17 amino acids. CDR1 and CDR2 (germline): LGHDT, YNNKEL (reference sequence). V lost 4 bases to trimming and J lost 1 base, with 17 bases between them. The CDR3 region has the DNA TGTGCCAGCAGCCGGGGGGAGGGCCGGTTGTCTGGAAACACCATATATTTT. Residues: CASSRGEGRLSGNTIYF.

This clone has a handful of counts. J is TRBJ2-2 and V is TRBV5-1; TRBD1 matches at 8 bases. V shed 9 bases and J 4 bases; nucleotides not matched to a gene: 5. This CDR3 is built from 13 residues. Germline V gene lookup returns CDR1 SGHRS and CDR2 YFSETQ. The CDR3 reads CATGQGFTGELFF. The CDR3 DNA sequence: TGCGCCACAGGACAGGGATTCACCGGGGAGCTGTTTTTT. Full variable domain (outside the CDR3, taken from reference TRBV5-1 and TRBJ2-2): KAGVTQTPRYLIKTRGQQVTLSCSPISGHRSVSWYQQTPGQGLQFLFEYFSETQRNKGNFPGRFSGRQFSNSRSEMNVSTLELGDSALYLCATGQGFTGELFFGEGSRLTVL.

The V gene is TRBV5-1, the J gene TRBJ2-7; 7 bases are a match to TRBD1. J gave up 5 bases and V 2 bases, and 7 bases lay outside the gene matches. Germline CDR1 SGHRS, CDR2 YFSETQ. CDR3 length equals 14 residues. CDR3 coding DNA: TGCGCCAGCAGCTTCGGACAGGAAGTCGACGAGCAGTACTTC. Encoded protein: CASSFGQEVDEQYF.

The rearrangement uses TRBV6-1 and TRBJ2-7; 7 bases map to TRBD1. Germline CDR1 MNHNS, CDR2 SASEGT. The V segment lost 0 bases and the J segment 1 base; nucleotides outside the gene matches: 6. This CDR3 comprises 16 residues. The CDR3, as DNA: TGTGCCAGCAGTGAAGCCCTAGGACAGGTTTCCTACGAGCAGTACTTC. Translated, it gives CASSEALGQVSYEQYF.

There are a few counts of this clone. The chain combines TRBV5-4 with TRBJ1-1; D unresolved. Germline V gene lookup returns CDR1 SGHNT and CDR2 YYREEE (reference sequence). The CDR3 has 13 amino acids. V was trimmed by 0 bases and J by 1 base, leaving 4 bases between them. As DNA, the CDR3 is TGTGCCAGCAGCTTGGCCGGGAACACTGAAGCTTTCTTT. Translation gives CASSLAGNTEAFF.

The V call is TRBV5-1, the J call TRBJ2-1, with 8 bases aligning to TRBD1. Germline lookup yields CDR1 SGHRS and CDR2 YFSETQ. The CDR3 contains 15 residues. V lost 1 base and J lost 7; bases outside the gene matches: 7. CDR3 nucleotides: TGCGCCAGCAGCTTGACTCGGACAGGGAATAATGAGCAGTTCTTC. Protein product: CASSLTRTGNNEQFF. Using reference TRBV5-1 and TRBJ2-1 for the parts outside the CDR3, the full variable domain is KAGVTQTPRYLIKTRGQQVTLSCSPISGHRSVSWYQQTPGQGLQFLFEYFSETQRNKGNFPGRFSGRQFSNSRSEMNVSTLELGDSALYLCASSLTRTGNNEQFFGPGTRLTVL.

The genes are TRBV19 and TRBJ1-5; 10 bases fit TRBD1. V dropped 6 bases and J dropped 6; count of bases not matched to a gene: 2. The CDR3 is 13 residues long. Germline CDR1 and CDR2: LNHDA and SQIVND (reference sequence). The DNA of the CDR3 is TGTGCCAGTAGCGGACAGGGGGGTCAGCCCCAGCATTTT. Protein sequence: CASSGQGGQPQHF. Full variable domain (rest looked up from reference TRBV19 and TRBJ1-5): DGGITQSPKYLFRKEGQNVTLSCEQNLNHDAMYWYRQDPGQGLRLIYYSQIVNDFQKGDIAEGYSVSREKKESFPLTVTSAQKNPTAFYLCASSGQGGQPQHFGDGTRLSIL.

This chain links TRBV5-1 with TRBJ2-6; D not certain. Germline values: CDR1 SGHRS, CDR2 YFSETQ. The CDR3 consists of 14 residues. Trimming shortened V by 4 bases and J by 1 base, and 6 bases separated the two germline ends. CDR3 sequence: CASSLWSGANVLTF. The CDR3, as DNA: TGCGCCAGCAGCCTATGGTCTGGGGCCAACGTCCTGACTTTC.

The chain combines TRBV18 with TRBJ1-4; D not resolved. From germline, CDR1 is KGHSH and CDR2 LQKENI. Trimming shortened V by 6 bases and J by 5 bases, and 16 bases separated the two germline ends. The CDR3 consists of 15 residues. CDR3 region: CASSPATVVNEKLFF. The CDR3 bases are TGTGCCAGCTCCCCCGCAACGGTAGTCAATGAAAAACTGTTTTTT.

J is TRBJ2-1 and V is TRBV2; D gene unclear. The CDR3 extends over 15 amino acids. Germline loops: CDR1 SNHLY, CDR2 FYNNEI. Trimming removed 2 bases at V and 8 bases at J, with 16 bases between. The CDR3, as DNA: TGTGCCAGCAGTGAAAGGTTGGAGCTTGCATATGAGCAGTTCTTC. Translation: CASSERLELAYEQFF.

V is TRBV2 and J is TRBJ1-1; 9 positions match TRBD1. The CDR3 length is 14 residues. Germline CDR1 reads SNHLY; CDR2 reads FYNNEI. The J segment lost 5 bases and the V segment lost 6 bases, leaving 7 bases of the junction unmatched. CDR3 loop: CASSAGTGRTEAFF. The CDR3, as DNA: TGTGCCAGCAGCGCGGGGACAGGGCGGACTGAAGCTTTCTTT.

The rearrangement uses TRBV9 and TRBJ2-3; 10 bases are a match to TRBD2. This CDR3 is built from 16 residues. The V gene end was trimmed by 3 bases and the J gene end by 3 bases; junction bases not matched to a gene: 7. Germline assignment: CDR1 SGDLS and CDR2 YYNGEE. CDR3 nucleotide sequence: TGTGCCAGCAGCGAGGGACTAGCGCGTAGGACAGATACGCAGTATTTT. Its protein is CASSEGLARRTDTQYF.

V usage is TRBV5-1 and J usage is TRBJ2-1; D remains unclear. The CDR3 runs to 12 residues. The V and J ends lost 4 bases and 4 bases respectively, with 6 bases between them. Per germline, CDR1 SGHRS and CDR2 YFSETQ. The CDR3 region has the DNA TGCGCCAGCAGCCTAAATTACAATGAGCAGTTCTTC. Its protein product is CASSLNYNEQFF. Full variable domain (rest looked up from reference TRBV5-1 and TRBJ2-1): KAGVTQTPRYLIKTRGQQVTLSCSPISGHRSVSWYQQTPGQGLQFLFEYFSETQRNKGNFPGRFSGRQFSNSRSEMNVSTLELGDSALYLCASSLNYNEQFFGPGTRLTVL.

This clone was detected only once. J is TRBJ2-2 and V is TRBV5-1; tentative D call: TRBD1 (6 bases). The CDR3 has 15 residues. CDR1 is SGHRS, CDR2 YFSETQ, per germline. Trimming removed 4 bases from V and 5 bases from J, with 15 bases in between. The CDR3 loop is CASSRWGPGTGELFF. As DNA, the CDR3 is TGCGCCAGCAGCCGGTGGGGGCCGGGGACCGGGGAGCTGTTTTTT.

The chain carries TRBV18 and TRBJ2-7; 10 bases agree with TRBD1. J was trimmed by 6 bases and V by 3 bases; bases with no gene match: 8. The germline CDR1 and CDR2 sequences are KGHSH and LQKENI. The CDR3 sequence is 15 residues long. CDR3 nucleotide sequence: TGTGCCAGCTCACCCGAGGGACAGGGGACGGGCGAGCAGTACTTC. This codes for CASSPEGQGTGEQYF.

This chain connects TRBV7-3 to TRBJ1-6, with 7 bases fitting TRBD1. Unmatched junction bases numbered 12, after V lost 5 bases and J lost 8 bases. The CDR3 sequence is 16 residues long. CDR1 and CDR2 from the germline V gene are SGHTA and FQGTGA. DNA for the CDR3: TGTGCCAGCAGCCTCCGCGGGACAGTGCCTTATTCACCCCTCCACTTT. Encoded protein: CASSLRGTVPYSPLHF.

V usage is TRBV18 and J usage is TRBJ1-5, with 9 bases aligning to TRBD1. Trimming cost V 6 bases and J 5 bases; bases outside gene matches: 5. The CDR3 is 14 residues long. Per germline, CDR1 KGHSH and CDR2 LQKENI. CDR3 DNA sequence: TGTGCCAGCTCGGGGGGACAGGGCTATCAGCCCCAGCATTTT. It is translated as CASSGGQGYQPQHF.

The V call is TRBV7-2, the J call TRBJ2-1; TRBD2 matches 7 bases. The CDR3 totals 14 residues. V lost 3 bases and J lost 2; bases outside the gene matches: 1. CDR1 is SGHTA, CDR2 FQGNSA, per germline. CDR3 loop: CASSFLAAYNEQFF. Here the CDR3 DNA reads TGTGCCAGCAGCTTTCTAGCGGCCTACAATGAGCAGTTCTTC.

The chain joins TRBV29-1 to TRBJ2-7; 7 bases fit TRBD1. The germline V gene has CDR1 SQVTM and CDR2 ANQGSEA. Losses at the gene ends were 4 bases for V and 3 bases for J; bases not matched to a gene: 12. This CDR3 contains 15 residues. CDR3 sequence: CSVGGDRVEYYEQYF. DNA for the CDR3: TGCAGCGTTGGGGGCGACAGGGTGGAATACTACGAGCAGTACTTC.

The J gene is TRBJ2-1, the V gene TRBV6-2 or TRBV6-3; D might be TRBD2 (6 bases). The V end lost 0 bases, the J end lost 10 bases, and 16 bases lay between the germline ends. The CDR3 loop spans 15 amino acids. Germline CDR1 is MNHEY and CDR2 is SVGEGT. The CDR3 bases are TGTGCCAGCAGTTACTCGCCGGGAGATGTTTCCGAGCAGTTCTTC. Its translation: CASSYSPGDVSEQFF.

The V gene is TRBV19, the J gene TRBJ1-5, with 9 bases that match TRBD1. The V segment lost 6 bases and the J segment 1 base; nucleotides outside the gene matches: 4. This CDR3 has 15 residues. Per germline, CDR1 LNHDA and CDR2 SQIVND (reference sequence). The CDR3 reads CASRGTGKSNQPQHF. CDR3 nucleotide sequence: TGTGCCAGTAGAGGGACAGGGAAGAGCAATCAGCCCCAGCATTTT.

The chain employs TRBV5-1 and TRBJ1-2; weak D call: TRBD1 (5 bases). The CDR3 is made up of 16 amino acids. The V end lost 2 bases, the J end lost 7 bases, and 21 bases lay between the germline ends. CDR1 and CDR2 (germline): SGHRS, YFSETQ. The CDR3 DNA sequence: TGCGCCAGCAGCTTCTCGCTGGGTGGTGGGACTTCTGGCTACACCTTC. As protein: CASSFSLGGGTSGYTF. The complete variable domain, with remaining parts taken from reference TRBV5-1 and TRBJ1-2, reads KAGVTQTPRYLIKTRGQQVTLSCSPISGHRSVSWYQQTPGQGLQFLFEYFSETQRNKGNFPGRFSGRQFSNSRSEMNVSTLELGDSALYLCASSFSLGGGTSGYTFGSGTRLTVV.